These 32 T cell receptor beta chains share one sample of origin, sequenced in a study of cytomegalovirus exposure and HLA in healthy donors. Primers: 60 Vbeta forward and 13 Jbeta reverse. The protocol was immunoSEQ multiplex PCR, while the TCRdb copy is restricted to in-frame clones and leaves out a portion. The table shows tens of thousands of clones, with 75% occurring only once. The sample was PBMCs. The receptor source for this set is a man aged 35 to 55 in good health and CMV-seronegative.

This clone was detected a few times. This chain uses TRBV7-8 with TRBJ2-7; 7 positions match TRBD1. The V and J ends lost 5 bases and 2 bases, in that order; junction bases with no gene match: 9. CDR1 SGHVS and CDR2 FQNEAQ come from the germline V gene. This CDR3 has 15 residues. The CDR3 DNA sequence: TGTGCCAGCAGCACCCGTTGGGACAGAACCTACGAGCAGTACTTC. Translating gives CASSTRWDRTYEQYF.

The rearrangement uses TRBV18 and TRBJ1-4, with D maybe TRBD1 (6 bases). V gave up 2 bases and J gave up 5 bases, with 15 bases separating them. This CDR3 spans 16 amino acids. Germline CDR1 reads KGHSH; CDR2 reads LQKENI. The CDR3 spells CASSPITGRANEKLFF. CDR3 coding DNA: TGTGCCAGCTCACCAATTACAGGGAGGGCGAATGAAAAACTGTTTTTT.

A single count supports this clone. J is TRBJ2-1 and V is TRBV30, with 10 bases matching TRBD1. The V and J ends lost 3 bases and 0 bases, in that order; junction bases with no gene match: 5. This CDR3 comprises 16 residues. Germline assignment: CDR1 GTSNPN and CDR2 SVGIG (reference sequence). The CDR3 region is CAWRRDRGPSYNEQFF. The CDR3 DNA reads TGTGCCTGGAGGCGGGACAGGGGCCCCTCCTACAATGAGCAGTTCTTC.

The chain carries TRBV5-1 and TRBJ2-7; 7 bases align to TRBD1. Germline V gene lookup returns CDR1 SGHRS and CDR2 YFSETQ. V trimming: 4 bases; J trimming: 6 bases; junction bases outside the gene matches: 4. This CDR3 region has 12 residues. Here the CDR3 reads CASSRGDSEQYF. CDR3 nucleotides: TGCGCCAGCAGCCGAGGGGACAGCGAGCAGTACTTC.

This sequence joins TRBV19 and TRBJ1-2; D is undetermined. The V gene lost 3 bases and the J gene lost 5 bases, with 13 bases spanning the gap. Germline V gene data show CDR1 as LNHDA and CDR2 as SQIVND (reference sequence). The CDR3 covers 14 residues. CDR3 nucleotides: TGTGCCAGTAGTATTCAGAGGACTCTTTATGGCTACACCTTC. Its translation is CASSIQRTLYGYTF.

The J gene is TRBJ1-1, the V gene TRBV5-1; weak D call: TRBD1 (5 bases). Germline loops: CDR1 SGHRS, CDR2 YFSETQ. CDR3 length: 14 amino acids. Trimming took off 2 bases at V and 0 bases at J, with 8 bases between the two ends. This CDR3 reads CASSFDSMNTEAFF. DNA for the CDR3: TGCGCCAGCAGCTTTGACAGCATGAACACTGAAGCTTTCTTT. Combining the CDR3 with reference TRBV5-1 and TRBJ1-1 gives the whole variable domain KAGVTQTPRYLIKTRGQQVTLSCSPISGHRSVSWYQQTPGQGLQFLFEYFSETQRNKGNFPGRFSGRQFSNSRSEMNVSTLELGDSALYLCASSFDSMNTEAFFGQGTRLTVV.

The V gene is TRBV19, the J gene TRBJ1-5, with 9 bases identical to TRBD1. The CDR3 extends over 15 amino acids. Germline-derived CDR1 and CDR2 are LNHDA and SQIVND (reference sequence). J lost 2 bases, V lost 5 bases, and 4 bases had no gene match. The CDR3 loop reads CASSFRTGGNQPQHF. The CDR3 nucleotides read TGTGCCAGTAGTTTCCGGACAGGGGGCAATCAGCCCCAGCATTTT.

The gene calls are TRBV5-1 and TRBJ2-3; 13 nucleotides match TRBD2. Germline V gene sequence: CDR1 SGHRS, CDR2 YFSETQ. J gave up 3 bases and V 0 bases, and 13 bases lay outside the gene matches. The CDR3 covers 20 residues. CDR3 in DNA: TGCGCCAGCAGCTTGGACCGGACTAGCGGGAGAACGTTAAGGACAGATACGCAGTATTTT. It yields the protein CASSLDRTSGRTLRTDTQYF.

The chain recombines TRBV28 with TRBJ2-4; TRBD1 might be the D (5 bases). The V and J ends lost 0 bases and 4 bases respectively, with 7 bases between them. This CDR3 is built from 14 residues. Germline CDR1 and CDR2: MDHEN and SYDVKM. The CDR3 loop reads CASSLWDKKNIQYF. The DNA of the CDR3 is TGTGCCAGCAGTTTATGGGACAAGAAAAACATTCAGTACTTC.

The chain carries TRBV6-5 and TRBJ1-5, with TRBD1 matching over 8 bases. V shed 2 bases, J shed 5 bases, and the junction held 8 bases outside the gene matches. The CDR3 length is 16 residues. Germline V CDR1 and CDR2: MNHEY, SVGAGI. The CDR3 protein is CASSYQGAGGDQPQHF. In nucleotides, the CDR3 is TGTGCCAGCAGTTACCAGGGGGCGGGCGGGGATCAGCCCCAGCATTTT.

The gene calls are TRBV30 and TRBJ1-6; 9 bases agree with TRBD1. The trim removed 3 bases at V and 6 bases at J, leaving 3 bases unmatched. This CDR3 is built from 14 residues. Per germline, CDR1 GTSNPN and CDR2 SVGIG (reference sequence). This CDR3 is CAWSQGQGNSPLHF. In nucleotides, the CDR3 is TGTGCCTGGAGCCAGGGACAGGGTAATTCACCCCTCCACTTT. Combining the CDR3 with reference TRBV30 and TRBJ1-6 gives the whole variable domain SQTIHQWPATLVQPVGSPLSLECTVEGTSNPNLYWYRQAAGRGLQLLFYSVGIGQISSEVPQNLSASRPQDRQFILSSKKLLLSDSGFYLCAWSQGQGNSPLHFGNGTRLTVT.

V gene TRBV19 combines with J gene TRBJ2-5; perhaps TRBD1 as D (5 bases). The assigned J gene may be wrong: the sequence end matches TRBJ2-7 better. CDR3 length equals 14 residues. Germline CDR1 reads LNHDA; CDR2 reads SQIVND (reference sequence). The CDR3 loop reads CASSITGLSYEQYF. Here the CDR3 DNA reads TGTGCCAGTAGTATCACAGGCCTGTCCTACGAGCAGTACTTC.

This clone was seen a few times. V usage is TRBV29-1 and J usage is TRBJ2-7; a weak D match, TRBD2 (5 bases). Germline V gives CDR1 SQVTM, CDR2 ANQGSEA. The V end was cut by 0 bases, the J end by 6 bases, with 18 bases between. CDR3 length: 15 amino acids. The CDR3 DNA sequence: TGCAGCGTTGAAGAAGAGGGCTCTCTTACGGGCGAGCAGTACTTC. It specifies CSVEEEGSLTGEQYF.

DNA for the CDR3: TGTGCCATCAGTGTACAGGCCTCCTACGAGCAGTACTTC. Protein: CAISVQASYEQYF. The chain joins TRBV10-3 to TRBJ2-7; tentative D call: TRBD1 (5 bases). Germline V gene lookup returns CDR1 ENHRY and CDR2 SYGVKD. V lost 4 bases to trimming and J lost 0 bases, with 7 bases between them. This CDR3 has 13 residues.

The gene calls are TRBV5-6 and TRBJ2-7; possible D gene TRBD2, 6 bases. There are 13 residues in the CDR3. In germline, CDR1 is SGHDT, CDR2 YYEEEE. The V end lost 3 bases, the J end lost 4 bases, and 11 bases lay between the germline ends. The CDR3 region is CASSWTGDYEQYF. The CDR3 DNA follows: TGTGCCAGCAGCTGGACGGGGGATTACGAGCAGTACTTC. Full variable domain (remainder filled in from reference TRBV5-6 and TRBJ2-7): DAGVTQSPTHLIKTRGQQVTLRCSPKSGHDTVSWYQQALGQGPQFIFQYYEEEERQRGNFPDRFSGHQFPNYSSELNVNALLLGDSALYLCASSWTGDYEQYFGPGTRLTVT.

V is TRBV7-2 and J is TRBJ2-5; D possibly corresponds to TRBD1 (6 bases). This CDR3 comprises 13 residues. Germline CDR1 is SGHTA and CDR2 is FQGNSA. V was pared by 5 bases and J by 5 bases, with 12 bases between. The CDR3 region has the DNA TGTGCCAGCAGCCCGCAGGGGTGGGAGACCCAGTACTTC. Translated: CASSPQGWETQYF.

The rearrangement links TRBV27 to TRBJ1-2; TRBD1 aligns across 8 bases. The CDR3 sequence is 14 residues long. From germline, CDR1 is MNHEY and CDR2 SMNVEV (reference sequence). The V and J ends lost 7 bases and 7 bases, in that order; junction bases with no gene match: 11. CDR3 region: CASKARQGAFGYTF. CDR3 nucleotides: TGTGCCAGCAAGGCCCGGCAGGGGGCCTTTGGCTACACCTTC.

The chain joins TRBV6-5 to TRBJ1-6; D not certain. Germline CDR1 is MNHEY and CDR2 is SVGAGI. This CDR3 has 13 amino acids. V dropped 6 bases and J dropped 7 bases, with 10 bases sitting between them. The chain's CDR3 is CASRALGNSPLHF. In DNA form, the CDR3 reads TGTGCCAGCAGGGCCCTCGGGAATTCACCCCTCCACTTT.

The table lists this clone with a few counts. The chain uses TRBV2 and TRBJ1-4; D is perhaps TRBD1 (5 bases). Trimming took 9 bases from V and 7 from J, leaving 15 bases between them. This CDR3 comprises 13 residues. Per the germline V gene, CDR1 is SNHLY and CDR2 is FYNNEI. The CDR3: CASNAGGVEKLFF. DNA of the CDR3: TGTGCCAGTAATGCCGGGGGTGTTGAAAAACTGTTTTTT.

This chain uses TRBV19 with TRBJ1-2; possibly TRBD1 for D (6 bases). The germline V and J ends were trimmed by 4 bases and 4 bases, with 19 bases remaining between them. This CDR3 contains 16 residues. Germline V gene lookup returns CDR1 LNHDA and CDR2 SQIVND (reference sequence). The CDR3: CASSTSGQSGGYGYTF. The CDR3 DNA follows: TGTGCCAGTAGTACCTCCGGACAGTCTGGTGGCTATGGCTACACCTTC.

The gene calls are TRBV30 and TRBJ2-1; no definite D call. Deletions cut 2 bases from V and 0 bases from J, with 11 bases between. The germline gives CDR1 GTSNPN, CDR2 SVGIG (reference sequence). This CDR3 has 15 amino acids. The CDR3 DNA is TGTGCCTGGAGTCCCTCGCTGAGCTCCTACAATGAGCAGTTCTTC. Translation: CAWSPSLSSYNEQFF.

This rearrangement joins TRBV4-2 to TRBJ2-2, with 8 nucleotides matching TRBD2. There are 16 residues in the CDR3. In germline, CDR1 is LGHNA, CDR2 YNFKEQ. Trimming cost V 1 base and J 7 bases; bases outside gene matches: 8. CDR3 nucleotides: TGTGCCAGCAGCCAAGGTCCAGCGGGAGATCACGGGGAGCTGTTTTTT. This translates into CASSQGPAGDHGELFF.

Comment on this clone: At one boundary the junction diverges from the germline segment, which might be a read error. This sequence joins TRBV7-3 and TRBJ1-2; no clear D. This CDR3 comprises 17 residues. Germline V gene sequence: CDR1 SGHTA, CDR2 FQGTGA. The CDR3 reads CVSSLTRVWRGAYGYTF. CDR3 in DNA: TGTGTCAGCAGCTTAACTAGGGTTTGGCGGGGAGCATATGGCTACACCTTC.

The V and J genes are TRBV6-5 and TRBJ2-7, with TRBD1 as a possible D gene (5 bases). With 2 bases removed from V and 0 bases from J, the gap between germline ends came to 14 bases. Germline V gene data show CDR1 as MNHEY and CDR2 as SVGAGI. This CDR3 is built from 16 residues. The CDR3 DNA sequence: TGTGCCAGCAGTTACGGCCCGACAGCCAGCTCCTACGAGCAGTACTTC. It is translated as CASSYGPTASSYEQYF.

CDR3: CASSILGQGVTNTEAFF. CDR3 coding DNA: TGTGCCAGTAGTATTCTGGGACAGGGGGTAACGAACACTGAAGCTTTCTTT. This chain joins TRBV19 and TRBJ1-1, with 11 bases fitting TRBD1. The CDR3 runs to 17 residues. In germline, CDR1 is LNHDA, CDR2 SQIVND (reference sequence). With 3 bases clipped from V and 1 base from J, the junction kept 7 bases outside the gene matches.

The chain combines TRBV7-9 with TRBJ2-2, with TRBD2 as a possible D gene (7 bases). The CDR3 covers 15 residues. The germline CDR1 and CDR2 sequences are SEHNR and FQNEAQ (reference sequence). Trimming removed 6 bases from V and 0 bases from J, with 11 bases in between. The CDR3 reads CASRREGANTGELFF. CDR3 bases: TGTGCCAGCAGAAGGGAGGGGGCGAACACCGGGGAGCTGTTTTTT.

The V gene is TRBV5-1, the J gene TRBJ2-7; TRBD2 matches 7 bases. The trim removed 5 bases at V and 3 bases at J, leaving 23 bases unmatched. Germline V gives CDR1 SGHRS, CDR2 YFSETQ. The CDR3 is made up of 19 amino acids. Here the CDR3 reads CASSPEGAKGYSGGYEQYF. CDR3 DNA: TGCGCCAGCAGTCCAGAAGGGGCCAAGGGGTATTCGGGGGGCTACGAGCAGTACTTC. Complete variable domain (other parts from reference TRBV5-1 and TRBJ2-7): KAGVTQTPRYLIKTRGQQVTLSCSPISGHRSVSWYQQTPGQGLQFLFEYFSETQRNKGNFPGRFSGRQFSNSRSEMNVSTLELGDSALYLCASSPEGAKGYSGGYEQYFGPGTRLTVT.

This clone was picked up one time. V and J are TRBV9 and TRBJ2-3; no reliable D call. This CDR3 contains 15 residues. V lost 4 bases to trimming and J lost 2 bases, with 14 bases between them. CDR1 and CDR2 (germline): SGDLS, YYNGEE. CDR3 protein: CASSPRSTVTDTQYF. The DNA for the CDR3 is TGTGCCAGCAGCCCTAGATCAACGGTCACAGATACGCAGTATTTT.

The rearrangement joins TRBV15 to TRBJ1-2; TRBD1 aligns across 8 bases. Germline CDR1 is LNHNV and CDR2 is YYDKDF (reference sequence). V was pared by 5 bases and J by 4 bases, with 6 bases of the junction left unmatched. The CDR3 sequence is 14 residues long. The CDR3 nucleotides read TGTGCCACCAGCCCTGAACAGGGGGGCTATGGCTACACCTTC. Residues: CATSPEQGGYGYTF. Together with reference TRBV15 and TRBJ1-2, the CDR3 gives the full variable domain: DAMVIQNPRYQVTQFGKPVTLSCSQTLNHNVMYWYQQKSSQAPKLLFHYYDKDFNNEADTPDNFQSRRPNTSFCFLDIRSPGLGDTAMYLCATSPEQGGYGYTFGSGTRLTVV.

The genes are TRBV5-4 and TRBJ1-2; possible D gene TRBD1, 6 bases. The CDR3 runs to 13 residues. Trimming removed 3 bases from V and 2 bases from J, with 8 bases in between. Germline V gene sequence: CDR1 SGHNT, CDR2 YYREEE (reference sequence). The CDR3 protein is CASSSQGNYGYTF. The CDR3 DNA follows: TGTGCCAGCAGCTCGCAGGGGAACTATGGCTACACCTTC.

This chain joins TRBV5-1 and TRBJ1-2; D is undetermined. The CDR3 has 13 residues. Germline loops: CDR1 SGHRS, CDR2 YFSETQ. Trimming shortened V by 5 bases and J by 2 bases, and 10 bases separated the two germline ends. CDR3 amino acids: CASRSGLNYGYTF. For the CDR3, the DNA is TGCGCCAGCAGATCTGGACTCAACTATGGCTACACCTTC.

The V call is TRBV19, the J call TRBJ1-1; maybe TRBD1 (6 bases). Germline-derived CDR1 and CDR2 are LNHDA and SQIVND (reference sequence). Trimming cost V 1 base and J 0 bases, with 9 bases left between them. This CDR3 comprises 15 residues. CDR3 nucleotides: TGTGCCAGTAGTATAGCGACAGGCTTGAACACTGAAGCTTTCTTT. Amino acid sequence: CASSIATGLNTEAFF.